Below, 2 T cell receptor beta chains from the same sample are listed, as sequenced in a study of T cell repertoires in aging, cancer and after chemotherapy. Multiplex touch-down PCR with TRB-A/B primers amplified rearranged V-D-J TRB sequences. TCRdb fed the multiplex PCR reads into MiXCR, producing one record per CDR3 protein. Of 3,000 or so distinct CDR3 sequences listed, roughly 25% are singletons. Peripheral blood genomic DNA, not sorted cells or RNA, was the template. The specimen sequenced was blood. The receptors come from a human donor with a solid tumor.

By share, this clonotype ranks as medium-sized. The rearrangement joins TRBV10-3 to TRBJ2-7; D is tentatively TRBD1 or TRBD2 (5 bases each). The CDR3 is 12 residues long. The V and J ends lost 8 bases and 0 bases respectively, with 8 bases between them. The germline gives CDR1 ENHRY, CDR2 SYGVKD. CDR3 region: CAIGTASYEQYF. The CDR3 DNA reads TGTGCCATCGGGACGGCCTCCTACGAGCAGTACTTC.

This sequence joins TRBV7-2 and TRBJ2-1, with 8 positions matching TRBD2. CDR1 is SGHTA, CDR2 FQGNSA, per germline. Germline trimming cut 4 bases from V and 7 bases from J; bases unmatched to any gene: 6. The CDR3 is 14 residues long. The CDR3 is CASSWAAGANEQFF. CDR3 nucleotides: TGTGCCAGCAGCTGGGCAGCGGGGGCAAATGAGCAGTTCTTC.